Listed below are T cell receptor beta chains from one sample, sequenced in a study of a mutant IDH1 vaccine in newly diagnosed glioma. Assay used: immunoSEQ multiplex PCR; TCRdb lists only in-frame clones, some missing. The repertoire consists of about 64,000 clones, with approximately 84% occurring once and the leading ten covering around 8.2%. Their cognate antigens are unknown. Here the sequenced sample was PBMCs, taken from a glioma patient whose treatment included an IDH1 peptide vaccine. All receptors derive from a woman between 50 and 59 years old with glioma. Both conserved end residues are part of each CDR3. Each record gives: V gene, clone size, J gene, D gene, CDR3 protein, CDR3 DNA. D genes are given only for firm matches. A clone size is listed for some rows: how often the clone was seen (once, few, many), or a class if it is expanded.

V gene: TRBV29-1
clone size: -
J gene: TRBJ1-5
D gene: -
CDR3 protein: CSVDDLPGEPQHF
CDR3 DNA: TGCAGCGTTGACGACCTGCCTGGGGAGCCCCAGCATTTT

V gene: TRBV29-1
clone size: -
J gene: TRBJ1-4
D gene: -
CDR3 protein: CSVVGQTNEKLFF
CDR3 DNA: TGCAGCGTTGTGGGACAAACTAATGAAAAACTGTTTTTT

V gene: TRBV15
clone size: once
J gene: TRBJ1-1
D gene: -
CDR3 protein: CATSSGVLQAFF
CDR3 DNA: TGTGCCACCAGCAGCGGCGTCTTGCAAGCTTTCTTT

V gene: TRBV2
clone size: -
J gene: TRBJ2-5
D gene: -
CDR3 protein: CASKEWEGVRETQYF
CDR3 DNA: TGTGCCAGCAAAGAATGGGAGGGGGTCCGGGAGACCCAGTACTTC

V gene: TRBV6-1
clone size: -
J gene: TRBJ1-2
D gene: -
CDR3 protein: CASSEGGGSGYTF
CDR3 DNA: TGTGCCAGCAGTGAAGGTGGGGGGTCCGGCTACACCTTC

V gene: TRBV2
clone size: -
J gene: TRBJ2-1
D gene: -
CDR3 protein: CALVKGDYNEQFF
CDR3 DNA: TGTGCCCTGGTCAAGGGGGATTACAATGAGCAGTTCTTC

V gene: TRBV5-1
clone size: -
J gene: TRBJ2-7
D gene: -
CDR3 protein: CASSLTQAANSYEQYF
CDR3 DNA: TGCGCCAGCAGCCTAACACAGGCTGCGAATTCCTACGAGCAGTACTTC

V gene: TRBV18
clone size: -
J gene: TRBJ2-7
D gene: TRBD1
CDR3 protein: CASSPSGDRGSYEQYF
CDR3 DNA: TGTGCCAGCTCACCAAGCGGGGACAGGGGTTCATACGAGCAGTACTTC

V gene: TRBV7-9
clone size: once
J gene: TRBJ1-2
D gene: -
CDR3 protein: CASSPGYNYGYTF
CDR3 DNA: TGTGCCAGCAGCCCGGGGTACAACTATGGCTACACCTTC

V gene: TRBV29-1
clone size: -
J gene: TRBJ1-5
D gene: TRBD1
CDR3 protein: CSVVLQGASGQPQHF
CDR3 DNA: TGCAGCGTGGTTTTACAGGGGGCATCGGGTCAGCCCCAGCATTTT

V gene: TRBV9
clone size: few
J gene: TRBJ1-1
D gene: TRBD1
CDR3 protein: CASSAGTGVMGTEAFF
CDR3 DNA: TGTGCCAGCAGCGCCGGTACAGGGGTGATGGGCACTGAAGCTTTCTTT

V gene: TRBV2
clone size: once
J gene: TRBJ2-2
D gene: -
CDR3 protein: CASSENGLAGGTGELFF
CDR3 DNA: TGTGCCAGCAGTGAAAATGGGCTAGCCGGGGGCACCGGGGAGCTGTTTTTT

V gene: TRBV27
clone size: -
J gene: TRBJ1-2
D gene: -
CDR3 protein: CASSFAPSGYGYTF
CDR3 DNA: TGTGCCAGCAGTTTTGCCCCCTCTGGCTATGGCTACACCTTC

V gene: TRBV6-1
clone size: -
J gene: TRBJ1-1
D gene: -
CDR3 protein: CASSEAGFTEAFF
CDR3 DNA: TGTGCCAGCAGTGAAGCAGGGTTCACTGAAGCTTTCTTT

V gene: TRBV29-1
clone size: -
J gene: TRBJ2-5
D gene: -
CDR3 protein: CSALTRGETQYF
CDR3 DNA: TGCAGCGCTTTGACTAGAGGAGAGACCCAGTACTTC

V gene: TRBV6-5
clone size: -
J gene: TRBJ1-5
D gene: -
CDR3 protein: CASSTGNQPQHF
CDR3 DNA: TGTGCCAGCAGCACAGGCAATCAGCCCCAGCATTTT

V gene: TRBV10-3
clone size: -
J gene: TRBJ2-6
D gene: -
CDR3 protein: CAVAMSSGANVLTF
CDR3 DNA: TGTGCCGTTGCGATGAGCTCTGGGGCCAACGTCCTGACTTTC

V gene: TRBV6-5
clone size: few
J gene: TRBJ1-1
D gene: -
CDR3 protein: CASSYSGSNTEAFF
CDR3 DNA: TGTGCCAGCAGTTACTCTGGGTCGAACACTGAAGCTTTCTTT

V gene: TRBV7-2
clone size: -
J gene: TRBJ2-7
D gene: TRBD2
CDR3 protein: CASSLSGGAQKYF
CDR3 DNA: TGTGCCAGCAGCTTAAGCGGGGGGGCCCAGAAGTACTTC

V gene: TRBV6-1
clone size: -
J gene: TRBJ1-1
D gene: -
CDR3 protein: CASSEWPGRKTEAFF
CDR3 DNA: TGTGCCAGCAGTGAATGGCCAGGGCGGAAAACTGAAGCTTTCTTT

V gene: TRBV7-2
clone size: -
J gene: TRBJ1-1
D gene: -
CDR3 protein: CASSSRGLGEGFTEAFF
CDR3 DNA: TGTGCCAGCAGCTCGAGAGGGTTGGGGGAGGGGTTCACTGAAGCTTTCTTT

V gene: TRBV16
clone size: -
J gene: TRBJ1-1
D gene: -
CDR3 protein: CASSQFALANLRAFF
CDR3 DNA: TGTGCCAGCAGCCAATTCGCACTCGCGAACTTGAGGGCTTTCTTT

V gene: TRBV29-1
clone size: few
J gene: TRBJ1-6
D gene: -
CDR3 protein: CSATDGAANSPLHF
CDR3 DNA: TGCAGCGCCACCGACGGGGCAGCTAATTCACCCCTCCACTTT

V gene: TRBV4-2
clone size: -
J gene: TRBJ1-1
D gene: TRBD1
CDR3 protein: CASSLARDRVSEAFF
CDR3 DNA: TGTGCCAGCAGCCTTGCCCGGGACAGGGTCTCTGAAGCTTTCTTT

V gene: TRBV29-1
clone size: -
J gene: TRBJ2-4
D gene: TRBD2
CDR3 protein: CSIRGGYKNIQYF
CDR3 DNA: TGCAGCATCCGGGGAGGGTACAAAAACATTCAGTACTTC

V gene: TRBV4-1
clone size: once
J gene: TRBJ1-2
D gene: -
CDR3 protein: CASSQVGSYGYTF
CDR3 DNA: TGCGCCAGCAGCCAAGTGGGAAGCTATGGCTACACCTTC